The entry below gives a single T cell receptor beta chain sequence along with its context. Its antigen remains unidentified. The sample belongs to a study of T cell responses to AZD1222 COVID-19 vaccine. Profiled with immunoSEQ multiplex PCR; TCRdb holds only in-frame clones, not every one. The sample includes 110,000 to 150,000 clones, 88% of them seen just once. Findings and limits, study-wide: Within unmutated variant regions lay the reported targets of nearly half of spike-specific TCRs.

The sample consisted of peripheral blood, taken on day 0 of AZD1222 vaccination. The sequence derives from an adult in good health.

The CDR3, as DNA: TGTGCCAGCAGTGATCAGGGGGAGGGCGGAATCGGGGAAAAACTGTTTTTT. This encodes CASSDQGEGGIGEKLFF. This chain links TRBV6-1 with TRBJ1-4; TRBD1 aligns across 7 bases. CDR1 and CDR2 from the germline V gene are MNHNS and SASEGT. This CDR3 region has 17 residues. V was pared by 3 bases and J by 8 bases, with 15 bases of the junction left unmatched.